The clone carrying this TCR beta chain was picked up a small number of times. TCRdb independently ran MiXCR on the 5' RACE reads; one entry per CDR3 protein. The sample yields 35,000 to 45,000 distinct CDR3 sequences, 20% to 25% seen once. Treg sorting used a CD4+CD25+CD127-/low gate. V was clipped by 1 base and J by 2 bases, with 13 bases between them. The length of the CDR3 is 16 residues. In germline, CDR1 is SGHVS, CDR2 FNYEAQ. The clonotype was recovered from a female donor with breast cancer. The genes are TRBV7-6 and TRBJ2-3; D may match TRBD1 or TRBD2 (6 bases each). The sample consisted of Tregs sorted from a lymph node. DNA for the CDR3: TGTGCCAGCAGCTTAGGGGCGGGACACCTCACAGATACGCAGTATTTT. Its protein product is CASSLGAGHLTDTQYF.